Listed below are T cell receptor beta chains from one sample, sequenced in a study of T cells in localized non-small cell lung cancer. The assay was immunoSEQ multiplex PCR, and TCRdb's table has in-frame clones only and misses some. This repertoire shows 20,000 to 30,000 clones, roughly 90% found once; its top ten account for around 6%. The starting material was PBMCs, obtained before any cancer treatment. These receptor sequences come from a man aged 40 to 75 with stage II lung adenocarcinoma. CDR3s include the opening cysteine and the closing phenylalanine or tryptophan. Each record gives: D gene, J gene, clone size, V gene, CDR3 DNA, CDR3 protein. D genes are given only for firm matches. Only part of the rows carry a size: once, few, many, or a class if the clone is expanded.

TRBD1 TRBJ1-4 NA TRBV2 TGTGCCAGCAGGAGACAGGGGAGCACTAATGAAAAACTGTTTTTT CASRRQGSTNEKLFF
TRBD2 TRBJ2-1 NA TRBV11-2 TGTGCCAGCAGCTCCAAACCTCCCGCTAGCGGGACCTACAATGAGCAGTTCTTC CASSSKPPASGTYNEQFF
TRBD2 TRBJ2-2 NA TRBV6-4 TGTGCCAGCAGTAGCGGGGGGGACACCGGGGAGCTGTTTTTT CASSSGGDTGELFF
NA TRBJ1-5 NA TRBV19 TGTGCCAGTAGTACCCGGGCCAACAATCAGCCCCAGCATTTT CASSTRANNQPQHF
NA TRBJ2-7 NA TRBV2 TGTGCCAGCAGTGGAGTTAGGGCCTACGAGCAGTACTTC CASSGVRAYEQYF
NA TRBJ2-7 NA TRBV19 TGTGCCAGTAGGAGGAAAGGGGGGACCACCTACGAGCAGTACTTC CASRRKGGTTYEQYF
TRBD2 TRBJ2-2 once TRBV7-3 TGTGCCAGCAGCCAGCCCCAGCGGGGGGAAACCGGGGAGCTGTTTTTT CASSQPQRGETGELFF
TRBD1 TRBJ1-5 NA TRBV5-4 TGTGACAGCAGCACTGACAGGGGCCAGCCCCAGCATTTT CDSSTDRGQPQHF
TRBD1 TRBJ1-5 NA TRBV27 TGTGCCAGCAGTTTATCGGGGGGGACAGGAGTCAATCAGCCCCAGCATTTT CASSLSGGTGVNQPQHF
NA TRBJ1-3 NA TRBV7-2 TGTGCCAGCAGCTCCACAGGAGACTCTGGAAACACCATATATTTT CASSSTGDSGNTIYF
TRBD2 TRBJ2-5 NA TRBV6-6 TGTGCCAGCAGTACCCCCTCGGGAGGGGAGACCCAGTACTTC CASSTPSGGETQYF
TRBD2 TRBJ2-1 NA TRBV19 TGTGCCAGTAGTATCCCGACTAGCGGGGCACCCTACAATGAGCAGTTCTTC CASSIPTSGAPYNEQFF
NA TRBJ2-5 NA TRBV30 TGTGCCTGGAGTACCATACTAGGAAGACAAGAGACCCAGTACTTC CAWSTILGRQETQYF
NA TRBJ2-1 NA TRBV11-2 TGTGCCAGCAGCTTAGTGGGGACGCTGACCTACAATGAGCAGTTCTTC CASSLVGTLTYNEQFF
NA TRBJ1-1 once TRBV11-2 TGTGCCAGCAGCTTAGATCGTGACAGGGAAGCTTTCTTT CASSLDRDREAFF
NA TRBJ1-4 NA TRBV15 TGTGCCACCAGCAGAGTCAAAGGGGGTAATGAAAAACTGTTTTTT CATSRVKGGNEKLFF
NA TRBJ1-2 NA TRBV4-1 TGCGCCAGCAGCCAAGATCACGGCAGGATCTATGGCTACACCTTC CASSQDHGRIYGYTF
NA TRBJ1-3 NA TRBV7-2 TGTGCCAGCAGCTTAGACTATGGCACTACCTCTGGAAACACCATATATTTT CASSLDYGTTSGNTIYF
NA TRBJ1-2 NA TRBV29-1 TGCAGCGTTGAAGACCCTGTAGGCTATGGCTACACCTTC CSVEDPVGYGYTF
TRBD2 TRBJ2-7 once TRBV4-2 TGTGCCAGCAGCCAAGATACGGGACTAGCGGGGGCCCGGAGCTCCTACGAGCAGTACTTC CASSQDTGLAGARSSYEQYF
NA TRBJ2-1 NA TRBV7-6 TGTGCCAGCAGCACCCTACTAGACACCTACAATGAGCAGTTCTTC CASSTLLDTYNEQFF
NA TRBJ2-5 NA TRBV18 TGTGCCAGCTCACCACCGGGATCCAATCGGGAGACCCAGTACTTC CASSPPGSNRETQYF
TRBD2 TRBJ2-5 NA TRBV5-4 TGTGCCAGCACCACACGGGCGGGGGGCTCCCAAGAGACCCAGTACTTC CASTTRAGGSQETQYF
NA TRBJ1-2 NA TRBV5-8 TGTGCCAGCAGCCCCCCGGGGAGTTCCGTCTATGGCTACACCTTC CASSPPGSSVYGYTF
TRBD1 TRBJ2-7 NA TRBV27 TGTGCCAGCCGGGTGTATCAGGGGGCTTCCTACGAGCAGTACTTC CASRVYQGASYEQYF
TRBD1 TRBJ2-1 NA TRBV7-3 TGTGCCAGCAGGCGGACAGGGCGGGATGAGCAGTTCTTC CASRRTGRDEQFF
TRBD2 TRBJ2-1 NA TRBV29-1 TGCAGCGTTGTAATAGCGGGATTCCCCCGCTCCTACAATGAGCAGTTCTTC CSVVIAGFPRSYNEQFF
NA TRBJ1-5 once TRBV19 TGTGCCAGTAGTATCGATGGGGATCAGCCCCAGCATTTT CASSIDGDQPQHF
NA TRBJ1-2 NA TRBV28 TGTGCCAGCAGTAATATTGCGGGCTACACCTTC CASSNIAGYTF
TRBD1 TRBJ1-2 NA TRBV5-4 TGTGCCAGCAGCTTAGCGGGACAGGCCTATGGCTACACCTTC CASSLAGQAYGYTF
TRBD1 TRBJ2-2 NA TRBV11-2 TGTGCCAGCAGCTCGGGGACAGGGGGCCCCACCGGGGAGCTGTTTTTT CASSSGTGGPTGELFF
NA TRBJ2-2 once TRBV28 TGTGCCAGCAGCCTCTCAGGGGGGGGTACCGGGGAGCTGTTTTTT CASSLSGGGTGELFF
NA TRBJ1-1 NA TRBV18 TGTGCCAGCTTGCCAGGGGTGGTGAACACTGAAGCTTTCTTT CASLPGVVNTEAFF
NA TRBJ2-2 once TRBV13 TGTGCCAGCAGCTTTAATGGGGCATTGGAGCTGTTTTTT CASSFNGALELFF
TRBD1 TRBJ1-1 once TRBV9 TGTGCCAGCAGCCCAGGGGGGGCGGGAGTGAAGACTGAAGCTTTCTTT CASSPGGAGVKTEAFF
NA TRBJ2-1 once TRBV14 TGTGCCAGCAGCCCTTCCACGAGGTGGGCGAGCTCCTACAATGAGCAGTTCTTC CASSPSTRWASSYNEQFF
TRBD1 TRBJ2-5 NA TRBV7-2 TGTGCCAGCAGCCCCCAGGACAGGGGGTCTGAGACCCAGTACTTC CASSPQDRGSETQYF
NA TRBJ1-2 NA TRBV19 TGTGCCAGTGGTGACAGCTTCTATGGCTACACCTTC CASGDSFYGYTF